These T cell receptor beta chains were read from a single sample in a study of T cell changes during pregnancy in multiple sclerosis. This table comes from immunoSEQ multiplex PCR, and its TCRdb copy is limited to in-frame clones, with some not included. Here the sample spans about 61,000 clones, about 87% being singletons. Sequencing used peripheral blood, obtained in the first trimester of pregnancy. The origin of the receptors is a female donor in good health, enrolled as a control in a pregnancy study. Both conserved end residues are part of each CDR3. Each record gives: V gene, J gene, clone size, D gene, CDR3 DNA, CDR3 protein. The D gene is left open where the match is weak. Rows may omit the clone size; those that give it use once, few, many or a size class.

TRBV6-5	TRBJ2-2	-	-	TGTGCCAGCAGTTTGAAACTAGGGGGGGAGCTGTTTTTT	CASSLKLGGELFF
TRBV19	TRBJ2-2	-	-	TGTGCCAGTAGTGGTTCTTCCAGGGCGAACACCGGGGAGCTGTTTTTT	CASSGSSRANTGELFF
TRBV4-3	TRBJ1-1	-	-	TGCGCCAGCAGCCCAAGAGGAGAGGGGAACACTGAAGCTTTCTTT	CASSPRGEGNTEAFF
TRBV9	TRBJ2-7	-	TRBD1	TGTGCCAGCAGCCTCCGGGACAGAACAATCTACGAGCAGTACTTC	CASSLRDRTIYEQYF
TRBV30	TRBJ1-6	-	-	TGTGCCTGGAGTGTACAGGTCTATAATTCACCCCTCCACTTT	CAWSVQVYNSPLHF
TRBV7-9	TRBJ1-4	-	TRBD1	TGTGCCAGCAGCTTAAGCACAGGGGGGGAAAAACTGTTTTTT	CASSLSTGGEKLFF
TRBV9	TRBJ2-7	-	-	TGTGCCAGCAGCGTAGTCGGGGGGCTCGCGAGTGAGCAGTACTTC	CASSVVGGLASEQYF
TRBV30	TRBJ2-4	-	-	TGTGCCTGGAGACTCAAAAACATTCAGTACTTC	CAWRLKNIQYF
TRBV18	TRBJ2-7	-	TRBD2	TGTGCCAGCTCCCGAGAGGATAGCGGGAGCGAGCAGTACTTC	CASSREDSGSEQYF
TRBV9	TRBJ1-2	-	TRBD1	TGTGCCAGCAGCGCGGGACAGTACTCCTATGGCTACACCTTC	CASSAGQYSYGYTF
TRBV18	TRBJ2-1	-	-	TGTGCCAGCTCACCCCCGAATGAGGCCAATGAGCAGTTCTTC	CASSPPNEANEQFF
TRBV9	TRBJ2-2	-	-	TGTGCCAGCAGCGTGGGGACTCCGAACACCGGGGAGCTGTTTTTT	CASSVGTPNTGELFF
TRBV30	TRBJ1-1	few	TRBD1	TGTGCCTGGAGTACGACAGGGGCGTGGAACACTGAAGCTTTCTTT	CAWSTTGAWNTEAFF
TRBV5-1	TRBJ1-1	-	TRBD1	TGCGCCAGCAGCCTAAAGTCCGGGACAGGGGTGCTGAACACTGAAGCTTTCTTT	CASSLKSGTGVLNTEAFF
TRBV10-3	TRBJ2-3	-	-	TGTGCCATCAGTGTTGGCGGGCAATCCCTCGCAGATACGCAGTATTTT	CAISVGGQSLADTQYF
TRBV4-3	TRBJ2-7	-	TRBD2	TGCGCCAGCAGCCAAGAAAGACAGATGCCGGGACTAGCGGGGTTACGGTACGAGCAGTACTTC	CASSQERQMPGLAGLRYEQYF
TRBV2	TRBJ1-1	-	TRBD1	TGTGCCAGCAGCTGGGCCGAAGATTTGGGCCTCACAGGGGGCATGGTGAACACTGAAGCTTTCTTT	CASSWAEDLGLTGGMVNTEAFF
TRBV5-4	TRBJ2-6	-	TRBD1	TGTGCCAGCAGAACTGGGACAGGGGGGCTCTCTGGGGCCAACGTCCTGACTTTC	CASRTGTGGLSGANVLTF
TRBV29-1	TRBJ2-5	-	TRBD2	TGCAGCGTGGGGGGGCAAGAGACCCAGTACTTC	CSVGGQETQYF
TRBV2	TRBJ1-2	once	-	TGTGCCAGCAGTGAAGAATCTCGCTATGGCTACACCTTC	CASSEESRYGYTF
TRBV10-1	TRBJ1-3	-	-	TGCGCCAGCAGTGAGCCGCCCCAGGGACTCTCTGGAAACACCATATATTTT	CASSEPPQGLSGNTIYF
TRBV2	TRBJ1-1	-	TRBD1	TGTGCCAGCGGTGACAGGGGGCACACTGAAGCTTTCTTT	CASGDRGHTEAFF
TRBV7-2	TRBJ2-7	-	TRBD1	TGTGCCAGCAGCTCCGGGACAGGGTCCTACGAGCAGTACTTC	CASSSGTGSYEQYF
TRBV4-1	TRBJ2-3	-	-	TGCGCCAGCAGGCACGGACTTCTTCCGACAGATACGCAGTATTTT	CASRHGLLPTDTQYF
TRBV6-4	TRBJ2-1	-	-	TGTGCCAGCAGTGACTCTGTACTAGGTTCATTATTCTTC	CASSDSVLGSLFF
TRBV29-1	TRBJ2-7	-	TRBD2	TGCAGCGTAGCCCCCGGACTAGCGGGGACCTACGAGCAGTACTTC	CSVAPGLAGTYEQYF
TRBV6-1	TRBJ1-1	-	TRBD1	TGTGCCAGCATTAATAGGGGGCGCGATGAAGCTTTCTTT	CASINRGRDEAFF
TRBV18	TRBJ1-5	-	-	TGTGCCAGCTCATTACAGGGCGGTCAGCCCCAGCATTTT	CASSLQGGQPQHF
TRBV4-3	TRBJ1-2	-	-	TGCGCCAGCAGCCAGGAAACAGGGCATGGTGACTATGGCTACACCTTC	CASSQETGHGDYGYTF
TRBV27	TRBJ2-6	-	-	TGTGCCAGCGGAGCAGACAGGTCCATTTCTGGGGCCAACGTCCTGACTTTC	CASGADRSISGANVLTF
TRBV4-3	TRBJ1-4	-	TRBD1	TGCGCCAGCAGCCAAGGGACAGGGGTTGAAAAACTGTTTTTT	CASSQGTGVEKLFF
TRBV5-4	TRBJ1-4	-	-	TGTGCCAGCAAGGGGGGGTGGCAGGGAGAAGAAAAACTGTTTTTT	CASKGGWQGEEKLFF
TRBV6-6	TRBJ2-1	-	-	TGTGCCAGCAGTCCCCCGAGCAATGAGCAGTTCTTC	CASSPPSNEQFF
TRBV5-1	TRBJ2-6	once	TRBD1	TGCGCCAGCAGCTTGACGAACAGGGGCTGGTATGGGGCCAACGTCCTGACTTTC	CASSLTNRGWYGANVLTF
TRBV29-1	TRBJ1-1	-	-	TGCAGCGTCCAGGGTATGAGGATATCAGTTTCTGAAGCTTTCTTT	CSVQGMRISVSEAFF
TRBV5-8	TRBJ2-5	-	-	TGTGCCAGCAGCTTGGATGTTAAAGAGACCCAGTACTTC	CASSLDVKETQYF
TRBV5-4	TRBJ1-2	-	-	TGTGCCAGCAGCTTCGACACTAACTATGGCTACACCTTC	CASSFDTNYGYTF
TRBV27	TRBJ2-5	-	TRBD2	TGTGCCAGCAGTCCCGGGCTAGCGGGGGGGCTTATGGAAGAGACCCAGTACTTC	CASSPGLAGGLMEETQYF
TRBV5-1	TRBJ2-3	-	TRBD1	TGCGCCAGCAGCTTGGGGGGACAGGGCACAGATACGCAGTATTTT	CASSLGGQGTDTQYF
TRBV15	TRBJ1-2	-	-	TGTGCCACCAGCAGAGATCGAGAAAGGGGCTATGGCTACACCTTC	CATSRDRERGYGYTF